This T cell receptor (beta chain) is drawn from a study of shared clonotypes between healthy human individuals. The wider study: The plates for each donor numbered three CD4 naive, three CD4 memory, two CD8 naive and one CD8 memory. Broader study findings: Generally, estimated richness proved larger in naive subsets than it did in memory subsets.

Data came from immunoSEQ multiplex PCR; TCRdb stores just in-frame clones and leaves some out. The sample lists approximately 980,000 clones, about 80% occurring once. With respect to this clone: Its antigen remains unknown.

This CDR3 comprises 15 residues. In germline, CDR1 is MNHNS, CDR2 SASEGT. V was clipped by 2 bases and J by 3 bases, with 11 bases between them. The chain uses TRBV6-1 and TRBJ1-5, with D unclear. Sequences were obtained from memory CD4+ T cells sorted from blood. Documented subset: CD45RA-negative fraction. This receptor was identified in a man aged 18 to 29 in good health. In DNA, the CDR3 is TGTGCCAGCAGTGAACTAGGAGGGATCAATCAGCCCCAGCATTTT. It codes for CASSELGGINQPQHF.